This is a list of T cell receptor beta chains from one sample in a study of T cell changes during pregnancy in multiple sclerosis. TCRdb keeps only in-frame clones here, not all; method: immunoSEQ multiplex PCR. Among approximately 130,000 clones, 95% to 98% were seen once, and the ten largest hold 0.44%. Sample: peripheral blood, taken after pregnancy. All receptors derive from a female donor with multiple sclerosis, enrolled in a pregnancy study. Both conserved end residues are part of each CDR3. The D gene is left open where the match is weak. Some rows mark clone size as missing; the rest say once, few, many or name a class of expanded clone.

NA	TRBJ2-7	TRBV10-3	NA	TGTGCCATCAGCATGCGAACCGGGTCCATCACCTACGAGCAGTACTTC	CAISMRTGSITYEQYF
TRBD2	TRBJ2-1	TRBV19	NA	TGTGCCAGTAGTATAAGCGGGAGGGCCTACAATGAGCAGTTCTTC	CASSISGRAYNEQFF
NA	TRBJ2-1	TRBV12-1	NA	TGTGCCAGCAAAAGAACTTCTAGCTCCTACAATGAGCAGTTCTTC	CASKRTSSSYNEQFF
NA	TRBJ2-1	TRBV21-1	NA	TGTGCCAGCAGCCCTGGTCCGGGGACAGGTAGAAATGAGCAGTTCTTC	CASSPGPGTGRNEQFF
NA	TRBJ1-3	TRBV9	NA	TGTGCCAGAACAGGAGCTGGAAACACCATATATTTT	CARTGAGNTIYF
TRBD2	TRBJ2-3	TRBV7-9	NA	TGTGCCAGCAGCTTAGGGACTAGCGGGCAGTATTTT	CASSLGTSGQYF
NA	TRBJ2-6	TRBV4-1	once	TGCGCCAGCAGCCAAGACGTGGGGAGGATCTCTGGGGCCAACGTCCTGACTTTC	CASSQDVGRISGANVLTF
TRBD1	TRBJ2-2	TRBV19	NA	TGTGCCAGTAGAAGCAGGGGGCAAAGCGGGGAGCTGTTTTTT	CASRSRGQSGELFF
NA	TRBJ2-1	TRBV9	NA	TGTGCCAGCAGCTTGCGCTTGGGTGTGGGAGATGAGCAGTTCTTC	CASSLRLGVGDEQFF
TRBD1	TRBJ1-2	TRBV27	NA	TGTGCCAGCAAGGCGGGACAGGGAAATGGCTACACCTTC	CASKAGQGNGYTF
TRBD2	TRBJ2-7	TRBV10-3	NA	TGTGCCATCAGTGATCCCCTAGCGGGATATTACGAGCAGTACTTC	CAISDPLAGYYEQYF
NA	TRBJ2-1	TRBV7-8	NA	TGTGCCAGCAGCTTAGATCCAGGGGGGTACAATGAGCAGTTCTTC	CASSLDPGGYNEQFF
NA	TRBJ2-2	TRBV28	NA	TGTGCCAGCCGCCGGGATGGGGGGAGCTACACCGGGGAGCTGTTTTTT	CASRRDGGSYTGELFF
NA	TRBJ1-4	TRBV19	once	TGTGCCAGTACTCCTCCGGGACATAGGAATGAAAAACTGTTTTTT	CASTPPGHRNEKLFF
TRBD1	TRBJ2-3	TRBV19	NA	TGTGCCAGTCGGGTGGGACAGGGAATACCGAATACGCAGTATTTT	CASRVGQGIPNTQYF
NA	TRBJ1-2	TRBV29-1	NA	TGCAGCGTTGAAGGAGGAGGGAATGGCTACACCTTC	CSVEGGGNGYTF
NA	TRBJ1-4	TRBV4-1	NA	TGCGCCAGCAGCCGGGAAACAGGGACCGTCGAAAAACTGTTTTTT	CASSRETGTVEKLFF
NA	TRBJ2-7	TRBV18	NA	TGTGCCAGCTCACCAGGGGGCTTTCCTTACGAGCAGTACTTC	CASSPGGFPYEQYF
TRBD1	TRBJ1-3	TRBV5-6	NA	TGTGCCAGCAGCCGGGACAGAAGAAACACCATATATTTT	CASSRDRRNTIYF
NA	TRBJ2-2	TRBV25-1	NA	TGTGCCAGCGGTCCGACAGCACCTAACACCGGGGAGCTGTTTTTT	CASGPTAPNTGELFF
NA	TRBJ1-2	TRBV28	NA	TGTGCCAGCAGTTTAGGCGGGGGCGCGGGAGGCTACACCTTC	CASSLGGGAGGYTF
TRBD1	TRBJ2-2	TRBV29-1	NA	TGCAGCGTAGCCGACAGGGGAGATAGCGGGGAGCTGTTTTTT	CSVADRGDSGELFF
TRBD1	TRBJ1-1	TRBV15	NA	TGTGCCACCCAAACAGGGGGACCTCCGACTGAAGCTTTCTTT	CATQTGGPPTEAFF
NA	TRBJ2-3	TRBV9	NA	TGTGCCAGCAGCCGAGAGGGCCCGCAGTATTTT	CASSREGPQYF
NA	TRBJ1-5	TRBV5-5	NA	TGTGCCAGCAGTGGGGGGGGTCGGGTGAATCAGCCCCAGCATTTT	CASSGGGRVNQPQHF
NA	TRBJ1-6	TRBV30	NA	TGTGCCTGGAGTCAGGTGGGGGCAAGATCACCCCTCCACTTT	CAWSQVGARSPLHF
NA	TRBJ2-1	TRBV6-1	NA	TGTGCCAGCAGTGAAGGCCGACACAAACCTGTCTACAATGAGCAGTTCTTC	CASSEGRHKPVYNEQFF
NA	TRBJ1-2	TRBV2	NA	TGTGCCAGCAGTGCATACAGTACCGACTACACCTTC	CASSAYSTDYTF
NA	TRBJ2-4	TRBV14	NA	TGTGCCAGCAGCCAAGTTGAGGGATCAGCCAAAAACATTCAGTACTTC	CASSQVEGSAKNIQYF
NA	TRBJ2-7	TRBV28	NA	TGTGCCAGCGCGCTGCCAGGGCTTAACTACGAGCAGTACTTC	CASALPGLNYEQYF
TRBD1	TRBJ2-2	TRBV2	NA	TGTGCCAGCAGTCGACAGGGCTCCGGGGAGCTGTTTTTT	CASSRQGSGELFF
TRBD1	TRBJ1-5	TRBV28	NA	TGTGCCAGCAGGTCCCAGGGGGCGCGGGATCAGCCCCAGCATTTT	CASRSQGARDQPQHF
NA	TRBJ1-4	TRBV10-2	NA	TGCGCCAGCAGTGAAAGAAGGGGGAATGAAAAACTGTTTTTT	CASSERRGNEKLFF
NA	TRBJ1-4	TRBV29-1	NA	TGCAGCGTTGAACTGGTTCAGAGGGAAAAACTGTTTTTT	CSVELVQREKLFF
TRBD2	TRBJ2-2	TRBV2	NA	TGTGCCAGCGAGACTAGCGGGACCGGGGAGCTGTTTTTT	CASETSGTGELFF
TRBD1	TRBJ2-7	TRBV7-8	NA	TGTGCCAGCAGCACCGGGACAGGGGTCTACGAGCAGTACTTC	CASSTGTGVYEQYF
NA	TRBJ2-3	TRBV5-6	NA	TGTGCCGGCAGCACACGGACTGGCACAGATACGCAGTATTTT	CAGSTRTGTDTQYF
TRBD2	TRBJ2-7	TRBV27	NA	TGTGCCAGCAGTCCGGGACTAGCGGGATACGAGCAGTACTTC	CASSPGLAGYEQYF
NA	TRBJ1-4	TRBV10-3	NA	TGTGCCATCAGTGATAGGGGCAGGGTTAATGAAAAACTGTTTTTT	CAISDRGRVNEKLFF
NA	TRBJ2-5	TRBV4-2	NA	TGTGCCAGCAGCCAAGAGCGCGAGGGAGCAGAGACCCAGTACTTC	CASSQEREGAETQYF
TRBD1	TRBJ1-1	TRBV6-6	NA	TGTGCCAGCAGTTACTCAACAGGGGGGCACACTGAAGCTTTCTTT	CASSYSTGGHTEAFF
TRBD1	TRBJ1-1	TRBV11-1	NA	TGTGCCAGCAGCTTCGACAGGGCGAACACTGAAGCTTTCTTT	CASSFDRANTEAFF
TRBD1	TRBJ1-2	TRBV2	NA	TGTGCCATCACGATCTGGGACAGTCACTCCTATGGCTACACCTTC	CAITIWDSHSYGYTF
TRBD1	TRBJ1-1	TRBV10-3	NA	TGTGCCATCAGCCGGGACAGGGGCACTGAAGCTTTCTTT	CAISRDRGTEAFF
NA	TRBJ1-4	TRBV6-1	NA	TGTGCCAGCAGTGAAAGGCCAGGCGCAACTAATGAAAAACTGTTTTTT	CASSERPGATNEKLFF
NA	TRBJ2-5	TRBV2	NA	TGTGCCAGCAGCGCCGCTTTGGGACAACAGAAAGAGACCCAGTACTTC	CASSAALGQQKETQYF
NA	TRBJ1-5	TRBV27	NA	TGTGCCAGCAGTTTAGGGTGGAGGCAGCCCCAGCATTTT	CASSLGWRQPQHF
TRBD2	TRBJ2-1	TRBV5-6	NA	TGTGCCAGCAGCTGGGGGACTAGCGGGAGGGCCAGCAATGAGCAGTTCTTC	CASSWGTSGRASNEQFF